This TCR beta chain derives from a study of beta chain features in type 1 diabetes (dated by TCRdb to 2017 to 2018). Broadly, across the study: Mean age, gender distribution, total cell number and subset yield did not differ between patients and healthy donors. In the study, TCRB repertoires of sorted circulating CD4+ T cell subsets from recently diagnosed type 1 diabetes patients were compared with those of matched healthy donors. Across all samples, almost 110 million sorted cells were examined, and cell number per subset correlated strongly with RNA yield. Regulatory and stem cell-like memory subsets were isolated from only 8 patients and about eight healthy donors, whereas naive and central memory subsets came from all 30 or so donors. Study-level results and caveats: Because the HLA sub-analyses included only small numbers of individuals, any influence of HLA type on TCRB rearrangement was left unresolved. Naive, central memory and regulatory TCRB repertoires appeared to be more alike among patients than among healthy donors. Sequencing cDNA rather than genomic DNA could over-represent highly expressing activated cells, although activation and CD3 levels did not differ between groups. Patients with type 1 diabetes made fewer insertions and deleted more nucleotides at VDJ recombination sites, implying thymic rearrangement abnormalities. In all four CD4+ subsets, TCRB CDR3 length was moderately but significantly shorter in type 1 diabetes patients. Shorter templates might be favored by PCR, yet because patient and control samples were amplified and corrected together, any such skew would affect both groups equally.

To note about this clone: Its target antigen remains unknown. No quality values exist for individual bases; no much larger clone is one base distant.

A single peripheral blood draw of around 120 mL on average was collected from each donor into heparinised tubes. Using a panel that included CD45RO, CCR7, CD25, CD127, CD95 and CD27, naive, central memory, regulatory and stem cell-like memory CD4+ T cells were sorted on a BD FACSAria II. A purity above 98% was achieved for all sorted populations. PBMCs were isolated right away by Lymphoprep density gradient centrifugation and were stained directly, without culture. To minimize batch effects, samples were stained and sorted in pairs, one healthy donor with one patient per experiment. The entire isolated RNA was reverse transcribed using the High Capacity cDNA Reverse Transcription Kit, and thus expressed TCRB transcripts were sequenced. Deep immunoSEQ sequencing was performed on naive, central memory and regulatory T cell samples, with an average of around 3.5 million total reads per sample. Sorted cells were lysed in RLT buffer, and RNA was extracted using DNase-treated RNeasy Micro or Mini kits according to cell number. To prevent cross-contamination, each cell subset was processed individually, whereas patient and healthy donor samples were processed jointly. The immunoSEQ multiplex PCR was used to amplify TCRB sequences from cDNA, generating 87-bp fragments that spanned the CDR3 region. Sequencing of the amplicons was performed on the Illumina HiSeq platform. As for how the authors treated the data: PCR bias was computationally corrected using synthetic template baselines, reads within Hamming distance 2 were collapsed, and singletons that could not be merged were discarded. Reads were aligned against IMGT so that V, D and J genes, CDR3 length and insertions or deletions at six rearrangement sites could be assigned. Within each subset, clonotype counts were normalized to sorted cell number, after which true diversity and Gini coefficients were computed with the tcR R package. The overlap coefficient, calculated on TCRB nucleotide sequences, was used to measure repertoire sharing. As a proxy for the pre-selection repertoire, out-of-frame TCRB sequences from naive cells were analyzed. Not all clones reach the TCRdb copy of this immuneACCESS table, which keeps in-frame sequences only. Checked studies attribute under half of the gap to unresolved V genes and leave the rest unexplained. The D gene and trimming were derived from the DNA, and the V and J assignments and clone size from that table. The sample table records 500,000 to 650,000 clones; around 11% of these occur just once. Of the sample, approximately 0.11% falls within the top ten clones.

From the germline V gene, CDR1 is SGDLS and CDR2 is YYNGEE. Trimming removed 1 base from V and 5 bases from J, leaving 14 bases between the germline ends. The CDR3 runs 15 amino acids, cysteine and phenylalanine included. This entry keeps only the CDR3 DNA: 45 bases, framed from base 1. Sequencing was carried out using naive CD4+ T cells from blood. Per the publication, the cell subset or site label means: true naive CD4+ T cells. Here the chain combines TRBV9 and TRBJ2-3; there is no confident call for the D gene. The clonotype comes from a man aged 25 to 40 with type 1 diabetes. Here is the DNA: TGTGCCAGCAGCGTACATCATAAGGCCCAAGATACGCAGTATTTT. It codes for CASSVHHKAQDTQYF.